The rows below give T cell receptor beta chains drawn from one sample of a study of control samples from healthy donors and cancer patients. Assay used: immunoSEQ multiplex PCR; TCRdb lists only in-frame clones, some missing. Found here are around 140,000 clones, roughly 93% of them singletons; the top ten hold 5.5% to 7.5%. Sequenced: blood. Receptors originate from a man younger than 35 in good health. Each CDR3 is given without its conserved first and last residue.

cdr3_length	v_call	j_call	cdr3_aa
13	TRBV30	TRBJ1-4	AWSAPGAKTEKLF
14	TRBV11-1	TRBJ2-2	ASSLWASGVGGELF
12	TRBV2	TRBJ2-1	ASSAGGVYNEQF
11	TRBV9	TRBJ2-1	ASSVVEANEQF
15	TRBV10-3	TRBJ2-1	AISDPSGSGGSNEQF
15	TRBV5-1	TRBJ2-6	ASSLTGGLSGANVLT
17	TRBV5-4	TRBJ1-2	ASSLSYLTVLPPLGIYT
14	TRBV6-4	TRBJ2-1	ASSDTYSGGADEQF
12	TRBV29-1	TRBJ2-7	SVRGLAGTGEQY
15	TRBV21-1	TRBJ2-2	ASSPLGQPVDTGELF
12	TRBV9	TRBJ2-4	ASSSTGTQNIQY
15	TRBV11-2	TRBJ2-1	ASSKEGGAGGLGEQF
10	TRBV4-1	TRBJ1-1	ASSQSGLEAF
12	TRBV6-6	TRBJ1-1	ASSGRTGATEAF
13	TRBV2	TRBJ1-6	ASTFGARYNSPLH
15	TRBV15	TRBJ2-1	ATSRDRREGPGNEQF
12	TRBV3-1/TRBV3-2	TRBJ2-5	ASSFRTGDETQY